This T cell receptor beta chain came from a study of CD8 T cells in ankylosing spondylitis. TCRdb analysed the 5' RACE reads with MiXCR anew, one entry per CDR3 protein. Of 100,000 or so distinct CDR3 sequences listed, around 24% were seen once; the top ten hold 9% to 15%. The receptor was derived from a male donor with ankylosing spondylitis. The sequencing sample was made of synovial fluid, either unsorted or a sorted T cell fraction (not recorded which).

In DNA form, the CDR3 reads TGCGCCAGCAGGCCAGGGTTGGAAGGCTACACCTTC. Its protein is CASRPGLEGYTF. The chain has TRBV5-1 and TRBJ1-2; a weak D match, TRBD1 (5 bases). The germline gives CDR1 SGHRS, CDR2 YFSETQ. With 5 bases removed from V and 8 bases from J, the gap between germline ends came to 13 bases. This CDR3 is built from 12 residues.